This is a list of T cell receptor beta chains from one sample in a study of CD8+ T cells in alopecia areata. TCRdb keeps only in-frame clones here, not all; method: immunoSEQ multiplex PCR. The profile shows roughly 100,000 clones, roughly 60% of them singletons. Specimen: CD8+ T cells sorted from blood, collected at approximately week 60, from a patient treated with tofacitinib. The receptors come from a human donor with alopecia areata. The CDR3 runs from the conserved cysteine through the conserved F or W. A D gene is named only where the DNA matches it firmly. Clone size is shown for a subset of rows, as once, few, many or a class of expanded clone.

D,size,V,J,CDR3,DNA
TRBD1,-,TRBV14,TRBJ1-2,CASSRWSGQTNYGYTF,TGTGCCAGCAGCCGGTGGTCGGGACAGACTAACTATGGCTACACCTTC
-,few,TRBV7-9,TRBJ1-4,CASSLVAGVEKLFF,TGTGCCAGCAGCTTAGTGGCAGGGGTCGAAAAACTGTTTTTT
TRBD1,few,TRBV29-1,TRBJ2-7,CSVGDWDSQFTYEQYF,TGCAGCGTTGGCGACTGGGACAGCCAGTTTACCTACGAGCAGTACTTC
-,-,TRBV7-8,TRBJ2-3,CASSLGTDTQYF,TGTGCCAGCAGCTTAGGGACAGATACGCAGTATTTT
-,few,TRBV21-1,TRBJ2-5,CASSAIGTGQETQYF,TGTGCCAGCAGCGCCATCGGGACGGGACAAGAGACCCAGTACTTC
-,-,TRBV29-1,TRBJ2-7,CSVEGVRGLEQYF,TGCAGCGTTGAAGGTGTCCGGGGCCTCGAGCAGTACTTC
TRBD2,few,TRBV5-1,TRBJ2-3,CASSFRLAGSTDTQYF,TGCGCCAGCAGCTTCAGGCTAGCGGGGAGCACAGATACGCAGTATTTT
-,-,TRBV13,TRBJ2-2,CASLVRPNTGELFF,TGTGCCAGCCTTGTCAGGCCTAACACCGGGGAGCTGTTTTTT
-,-,TRBV29-1,TRBJ2-2,CSVPQGITNTGELFF,TGCAGCGTCCCACAAGGGATCACCAACACCGGGGAGCTGTTTTTT
-,-,TRBV7-2,TRBJ2-5,CASSLVLSSQETQYF,TGTGCCAGCAGCTTAGTGCTGAGTTCTCAAGAGACCCAGTACTTC
TRBD1,-,TRBV7-9,TRBJ2-2,CASPPGQGAGELFF,TGTGCCAGCCCGCCTGGACAGGGGGCCGGGGAGCTGTTTTTT
-,few,TRBV7-9,TRBJ2-1,CASSPPDRREQFF,TGTGCCAGCAGCCCCCCCGACAGGAGAGAGCAGTTCTTC
-,-,TRBV10-3,TRBJ1-3,CAISGTSFSGNTIYF,TGTGCCATCAGTGGGACATCGTTCTCTGGAAACACCATATATTTT
TRBD1,few,TRBV30,TRBJ1-2,CAWSTGQGQGYTF,TGTGCCTGGAGTACCGGACAGGGCCAGGGCTACACCTTC
-,-,TRBV7-9,TRBJ1-2,CASSPPPGWAGGYTF,TGTGCCAGCAGCCCGCCCCCGGGGTGGGCCGGGGGCTACACCTTC
TRBD1,-,TRBV29-1,TRBJ2-7,CSVEWDSPYEQYF,TGCAGCGTTGAATGGGACAGCCCCTACGAGCAGTACTTC
-,-,TRBV11-2,TRBJ2-1,CASSLDQQASNYNEQFF,TGTGCCAGCAGCTTAGATCAGCAGGCCTCCAATTATAACGAGCAGTTCTTC
TRBD1,-,TRBV12-5,TRBJ1-1,CASGPRDRGYRNTEAFF,TGTGCTAGTGGTCCCCGGGACAGAGGATATCGGAACACTGAAGCTTTCTTT
TRBD1,-,TRBV7-9,TRBJ1-1,CASSPRQGRVNTEAFF,TGTGCCAGCAGCCCACGACAGGGGCGTGTGAACACTGAAGCTTTCTTT
-,-,TRBV9,TRBJ1-5,CASSVTQHF,TGTGCCAGCAGCGTGACCCAGCATTTT
-,-,TRBV29-1,TRBJ2-1,CSAGTPRGSYNEQFF,TGCAGCGCAGGAACCCCGAGGGGCTCCTACAATGAGCAGTTCTTC
-,few,TRBV2,TRBJ2-7,CASKGREQYF,TGTGCCAGCAAGGGCCGGGAGCAGTACTTC